The rows below give T cell receptor beta chains drawn from one sample of a study of T cell changes during pregnancy in multiple sclerosis. Produced via immunoSEQ multiplex PCR; TCRdb's table is partial and in-frame only. The sample holds around 72,000 clones, 91% seen once. The sample was peripheral blood, taken in the third trimester of pregnancy. The source is a female donor in good health, enrolled as a control in a pregnancy study. The CDR3 runs from the conserved cysteine through the conserved F or W. D genes are given only for firm matches. Clone size appears in some rows only: once, few, many, or a class for an expanded clone.

D gene | J gene | V gene | clone size | CDR3 protein | CDR3 DNA
TRBD1 | TRBJ2-7 | TRBV7-6 | NA | CASSLTTGSNYEQYF | TGTGCCAGCAGCTTGACGACAGGGTCTAACTACGAGCAGTACTTC
NA | TRBJ1-5 | TRBV7-2 | NA | CASSLQGHRGNQPQHF | TGTGCCAGCAGCTTGCAGGGGCATCGGGGCAATCAGCCCCAGCATTTT
TRBD1 | TRBJ1-2 | TRBV6-5 | once | CASLPRQGHGYTF | TGTGCCAGCCTCCCCCGACAGGGGCATGGCTACACCTTC
NA | TRBJ1-2 | TRBV10-3 | NA | CAISELAGTSGYTF | TGTGCCATCAGTGAGCTCGCCGGGACATCTGGCTACACCTTC
NA | TRBJ2-5 | TRBV19 | once | CASSRTPDPRGETQYF | TGTGCCAGTAGTAGGACCCCGGACCCCAGGGGAGAGACCCAGTACTTC
TRBD2 | TRBJ2-1 | TRBV7-9 | NA | CASSFGGDAYNEQFF | TGTGCCAGCAGCTTCGGGGGGGACGCCTACAATGAGCAGTTCTTC
TRBD1 | TRBJ1-2 | TRBV18 | NA | CASSPRDRGHGYTF | TGTGCCAGCTCACCTAGGGACAGGGGGCATGGCTACACCTTC
NA | TRBJ1-2 | TRBV7-9 | once | CASSPSPSTPLGYTF | TGTGCCAGCAGCCCTAGCCCATCGACCCCCCTTGGCTACACCTTC
NA | TRBJ2-1 | TRBV19 | NA | CASSMRGGWYNEQFF | TGTGCCAGTAGTATGCGCGGGGGCTGGTACAATGAGCAGTTCTTC
NA | TRBJ1-4 | TRBV15 | few | CATSRDQYEKLFF | TGTGCCACCAGCAGAGACCAATATGAAAAACTGTTTTTT
TRBD1 | TRBJ1-1 | TRBV30 | once | CAWNRGMNTEAFF | TGTGCCTGGAACAGGGGTATGAACACTGAAGCTTTCTTT
NA | TRBJ2-7 | TRBV5-8 | NA | CASSLRGISYEQYF | TGTGCCAGCAGCTTAAGAGGGATCTCCTACGAGCAGTACTTC
NA | TRBJ2-7 | TRBV10-2 | once | CASSDGGSYEQYF | TGCGCCAGCAGTGACGGAGGATCTTACGAGCAGTACTTC
NA | TRBJ2-3 | TRBV27 | NA | CASRSTGNTDTQYF | TGTGCCAGCAGATCTACAGGGAACACAGATACGCAGTATTTT
TRBD1 | TRBJ2-1 | TRBV2 | NA | CASSGPPGGTYNEQFF | TGTGCCAGCAGTGGGCCCCCAGGGGGTACCTACAATGAGCAGTTCTTC
NA | TRBJ2-2 | TRBV6-1 | NA | CASSSQISNTGELFF | TGTGCCAGCAGCTCACAGATATCGAACACCGGGGAGCTGTTTTTT
NA | TRBJ2-2 | TRBV7-7 | once | CASSSQGLATGELFF | TGTGCTAGCAGCTCTCAGGGATTGGCCACCGGGGAGCTGTTTTTT
TRBD1 | TRBJ1-5 | TRBV6-5 | NA | CASRNDRDNQPQHF | TGTGCCAGCAGGAACGACAGGGACAATCAGCCCCAGCATTTT
NA | TRBJ1-1 | TRBV28 | NA | CASSFWRGANTEAFF | TGTGCCAGCAGTTTTTGGCGGGGGGCAAACACTGAAGCTTTCTTT
TRBD1 | TRBJ1-1 | TRBV11-2 | NA | CASSAQGTGGSTEAFF | TGTGCCAGCAGCGCCCAAGGGACAGGGGGTAGCACTGAAGCTTTCTTT
TRBD2 | TRBJ2-2 | TRBV2 | NA | CASTSQGGLAEKGELFF | TGTGCCAGCACCTCCCAAGGAGGACTAGCGGAAAAGGGGGAGCTGTTTTTT
NA | TRBJ1-1 | TRBV4-3 | NA | CASSQGRGWNTEAFF | TGCGCCAGCAGCCAGGGGAGGGGATGGAACACTGAAGCTTTCTTT
NA | TRBJ2-3 | TRBV7-8 | once | CASSSGFTDTQYF | TGTGCCAGCAGCTCCGGGTTCACAGATACGCAGTATTTT
NA | TRBJ2-3 | TRBV5-4 | NA | CASSLAAGDRPDTQYF | TGTGCCAGCAGCTTGGCCGCGGGGGACAGGCCAGATACGCAGTATTTT
NA | TRBJ2-1 | TRBV5-6 | NA | CASTSWDTTYNEQFF | TGTGCCAGCACCTCTTGGGACACGACTTACAATGAGCAGTTCTTC
TRBD2 | TRBJ2-3 | TRBV6-4 | few | CASSAAGGPDTQYF | TGTGCCAGCAGTGCTGCGGGGGGGCCAGATACGCAGTATTTT
NA | TRBJ2-7 | TRBV28 | NA | CATTDRSPREQYF | TGTGCCACTACAGACAGGTCCCCCAGGGAGCAGTACTTC